A selection of T cell receptor beta chains follows, all from one sample in a study of OX40 agonist ivuxolimab in advanced cancers. The protocol was immunoSEQ multiplex PCR, while the TCRdb copy is restricted to in-frame clones and leaves out a portion. Of some 83,000 clones listed, just over 85% are singletons. The sample here was CD4+ or CD8+ T cells sorted from blood, taken in a trial of the OX40 agonist ivuxolimab. Receptor source: an adult with an advanced solid tumor such as melanoma, head and neck, liver or kidney cancer. Both conserved end residues are part of each CDR3. The D gene is left open where the match is weak. Rows give clone size only sometimes, using once, few, many, or a class for an expanded clone.

v_gene,abundance,j_gene,len,d_gene,CDR3nt,CDR3aa
TRBV5-4,-,TRBJ2-7,16,-,TGTGCCAGCAGCTTGGCGACTTCGCCCGCCCTCTACGAGCAGTACTTC,CASSLATSPALYEQYF
TRBV10-2,few,TRBJ1-6,13,-,TGCGCCAGCAGTGGACAGAGTAATTCACCCCTCCACTTT,CASSGQSNSPLHF
TRBV29-1,-,TRBJ1-4,13,-,TGCAGCGTTACCGGGGGGGGGAATGAAAAACTGTTTTTT,CSVTGGGNEKLFF
TRBV29-1,-,TRBJ2-2,16,-,TGCAGCGCCCGGGTCTCTTCCTGGGCGAACACCGGGGAGCTGTTTTTT,CSARVSSWANTGELFF
TRBV7-2,-,TRBJ2-4,15,TRBD1,TGTGCCAGCAGGCCCCCCGGGACAGGGAGCGGCATTCAGTACTTC,CASRPPGTGSGIQYF
TRBV4-3,-,TRBJ2-3,15,TRBD2,TGCGCCAGCAGCTTAGCGGGAACGGATACGGATACGCAGTATTTT,CASSLAGTDTDTQYF
TRBV11-3,-,TRBJ2-1,15,-,TGTGCCAGCAGCTTAGAGGGGGGTGGTAATAATGAGCAGTTCTTC,CASSLEGGGNNEQFF
TRBV2,-,TRBJ1-2,15,TRBD1,TGTGCCAGCAGTGGGTTGGAGGGGGCGCGGCGCGGCTACACCTTC,CASSGLEGARRGYTF
TRBV4-3,-,TRBJ1-2,16,TRBD1,TGCGCCAGCAGCCAAGTGGGGGAAGGGGGCGTCTATGGCTACACCTTC,CASSQVGEGGVYGYTF
TRBV4-3,-,TRBJ1-1,14,-,TGCGCCAGCAGCCAAGGGGGCGGGTCGGTAGAAGCTTTCTTT,CASSQGGGSVEAFF
TRBV28,once,TRBJ2-7,14,TRBD2,TGTGCCAGCAGTCCTAGCGGGGGGCTCAACGAGCAGTACTTC,CASSPSGGLNEQYF
TRBV9,-,TRBJ1-6,13,TRBD1,TGTGCCAGCAGCGCGACAGGGGATTCACCCCTCCACTTT,CASSATGDSPLHF
TRBV9,-,TRBJ2-3,14,-,TGTGCCAGCAGCGTCCATCATCTCACAGATACGCAGTATTTT,CASSVHHLTDTQYF
TRBV5-1,-,TRBJ2-1,15,TRBD1,TGCGCCAGCAGCGCACGGGACAGGGGGTGGAATGAGCAGTTCTTC,CASSARDRGWNEQFF
TRBV5-1,-,TRBJ2-6,16,TRBD1,TGCGCCAGCAGCTTTAACAGGGGGCCTGGGGCCAACGTCCTGACTTTC,CASSFNRGPGANVLTF
TRBV11-2,-,TRBJ2-5,14,TRBD1,TGTGCCAGCAGCTTAGGGGACAGGCAAGAGACCCAGTACTTC,CASSLGDRQETQYF
TRBV19,-,TRBJ1-2,16,TRBD1,TGTGCCAGTAGTTGGGACAGCGACGTTGATAACTATGGCTACACCTTC,CASSWDSDVDNYGYTF
TRBV18,-,TRBJ2-2,16,-,TGTGCCAGCTCACCCTATAAGGGGTCGGACACCGGGGAGCTGTTTTTT,CASSPYKGSDTGELFF
TRBV11-1,-,TRBJ2-3,12,-,TGTGCCAGCCCATCGCTGGAGTTTACGCAGTATTTT,CASPSLEFTQYF
TRBV27,-,TRBJ1-5,14,-,TGTGCCAGCAGTTCGGGGTATAGCAATCAGCCCCAGCATTTT,CASSSGYSNQPQHF
TRBV27,-,TRBJ1-1,15,-,TGTGCCAGCAGTTTTCGGGGGCTCGAGAACACTGAAGCTTTCTTT,CASSFRGLENTEAFF
TRBV4-3,-,TRBJ2-6,15,TRBD2,TGCGCCAGCAGCCAAGGGGGGGGTGGGGCCAACGTCCTGACTTTC,CASSQGGGGANVLTF
TRBV5-1,-,TRBJ2-1,16,TRBD2,TGCGCCAGCAGCCCTCGAGCTAGCGGGAGGATAAATGAGCAGTTCTTC,CASSPRASGRINEQFF
TRBV11-2,once,TRBJ2-3,16,TRBD2,TGTGCCAGCAGCTCGTGGACTAGCGCGAGCACAGATACGCAGTATTTT,CASSSWTSASTDTQYF
TRBV7-6,-,TRBJ1-5,14,TRBD1,TGTGCCAGCAGCCCGGGAGGGGGCCCGCAGCCCCAGCATTTT,CASSPGGGPQPQHF
TRBV28,-,TRBJ2-1,16,TRBD2,TGTGCCAGCAAATCACCCGGGACTAGTCAGGGCTATGAGCAGTTCTTC,CASKSPGTSQGYEQFF
TRBV27,-,TRBJ1-1,14,-,TGTGCCAGCAGTTCAGGGGCGAGGAACACTGAAGCTTTCTTT,CASSSGARNTEAFF
TRBV7-9,-,TRBJ2-2,15,-,TGTGCCAGCAGCCCATTGTATCAAAACACCGGGGAGCTGTTTTTT,CASSPLYQNTGELFF
TRBV5-1,-,TRBJ2-5,13,-,TGCGCCAGCAGCTTGGCATGGACTGAGACCCAGTACTTC,CASSLAWTETQYF
TRBV20-1,-,TRBJ2-5,11,TRBD1,TGCAGTGCTTACAGGGGAGAGACCCAGTACTTC,CSAYRGETQYF
TRBV20-1,-,TRBJ2-7,11,-,TGCAGTGCTAGTCTCTTTGAAGAGCAGTACTTC,CSASLFEEQYF
TRBV5-6,-,TRBJ1-4,15,-,TGTGCCAGCAGCTTGGCCGGGACCTCGGGTGAAAAACTGTTTTTT,CASSLAGTSGEKLFF
TRBV7-2,-,TRBJ2-7,13,-,TGTGCCAGCAGCTTGGGTACCCCCTACGAGCAGTACTTC,CASSLGTPYEQYF
TRBV7-2,-,TRBJ1-1,13,-,TGTGCCAGCAGCTTAGGGGAGAACACTGAAGCTTTCTTT,CASSLGENTEAFF
TRBV2,-,TRBJ2-7,10,-,TGTGCCAGTAAGATGTACGAGCAGTACTTC,CASKMYEQYF
TRBV19,-,TRBJ1-2,12,TRBD1,TGTGCCAGTAGTAGCCGGGACAGAGGCTACACCTTC,CASSSRDRGYTF
TRBV9,-,TRBJ2-3,15,-,TGTGCCAGCAGCGTAGAGAGCGACATCCCGACTACGCAGTATTTT,CASSVESDIPTTQYF
TRBV21-1,-,TRBJ1-2,17,-,TGTGCCAGCAGCAAAGCCTCCCGGGGCCGGGGCGGCTATGGCTACACCTTC,CASSKASRGRGGYGYTF
TRBV6-5,-,TRBJ1-5,13,-,TGTGCCAGCAGAGAGGATAGCAATCAGCCCCAGCATTTT,CASREDSNQPQHF
TRBV18,-,TRBJ2-5,13,-,TGTGCCAGCTCACCGGGGCTTGAAGAGACCCAGTACTTC,CASSPGLEETQYF
TRBV30,once,TRBJ2-3,15,TRBD1,TGTGCCTGGAGTCCCAGGGGGCTGAGCACAGATACGCAGTATTTT,CAWSPRGLSTDTQYF
TRBV18,-,TRBJ1-1,14,-,TGTGCCAGCTCACTCGGGGTTATGAACACTGAAGCTTTCTTT,CASSLGVMNTEAFF
TRBV2,-,TRBJ2-1,18,TRBD2,TGTGCCAGCAGTTTTCGTAGCGGGGGGACCAGCTCCTACAATGAGCAGTTCTTC,CASSFRSGGTSSYNEQFF
TRBV14,-,TRBJ2-5,12,-,TGTGCCAGCAGCCAAGGTCGGACCACCCAGTACTTC,CASSQGRTTQYF
TRBV7-9,-,TRBJ1-2,12,-,TGTGCCAGCAGCGAACAGAGATATGGCTACACCTTC,CASSEQRYGYTF
TRBV28,-,TRBJ2-5,14,TRBD1,TGTGCCAGCAGTTCAGGGGGCCAGGGGGAGACCCAGTACTTC,CASSSGGQGETQYF
TRBV27,-,TRBJ2-7,13,-,TGTGCCAGCAGGCCAGTTGCCGCCTACGAGCAGTACTTC,CASRPVAAYEQYF
TRBV5-1,-,TRBJ1-2,15,TRBD1,TGCGCCAGCAGCAGGGAGGACAGGGCAGTGAGTGGCTACACCTTC,CASSREDRAVSGYTF
TRBV7-2,-,TRBJ1-6,12,-,TGTGCCAGCCGGGATACAGGGAGGCTCCTCCACTTT,CASRDTGRLLHF
TRBV11-3,-,TRBJ2-6,14,-,TGTGCCAGCAGCCCCGAACCCGGGGCCAACGTCCTGACTTTC,CASSPEPGANVLTF
TRBV5-4,-,TRBJ2-5,14,TRBD2,TGTGCCAGCAGCTCTAGCGGGGGCAGGGAGACCCAGTACTTC,CASSSSGGRETQYF
TRBV6-6,once,TRBJ1-1,12,-,TGTGCCAGCAGCTCCTTTTCGACTGAAGCTTTCTTT,CASSSFSTEAFF
TRBV6-4,few,TRBJ2-3,16,-,TGTGCCAGCAGTGACCGCATGGGAGCTAGCACAGATACGCAGTATTTT,CASSDRMGASTDTQYF
TRBV13,-,TRBJ2-7,17,TRBD2,TGTGCCAGCAGCTTAGGTCCGGGACTAGCGGGGGGCTACGAGCAGTACTTC,CASSLGPGLAGGYEQYF
TRBV9,-,TRBJ1-2,13,-,TGTGCCAGCAGCGTAGATTCTAACTATGGCTACACCTTC,CASSVDSNYGYTF
TRBV30,-,TRBJ2-7,14,-,TGTGCCTGGAGTGCGGACAGAAGCGCGACCGAGCAGTACTTC,CAWSADRSATEQYF